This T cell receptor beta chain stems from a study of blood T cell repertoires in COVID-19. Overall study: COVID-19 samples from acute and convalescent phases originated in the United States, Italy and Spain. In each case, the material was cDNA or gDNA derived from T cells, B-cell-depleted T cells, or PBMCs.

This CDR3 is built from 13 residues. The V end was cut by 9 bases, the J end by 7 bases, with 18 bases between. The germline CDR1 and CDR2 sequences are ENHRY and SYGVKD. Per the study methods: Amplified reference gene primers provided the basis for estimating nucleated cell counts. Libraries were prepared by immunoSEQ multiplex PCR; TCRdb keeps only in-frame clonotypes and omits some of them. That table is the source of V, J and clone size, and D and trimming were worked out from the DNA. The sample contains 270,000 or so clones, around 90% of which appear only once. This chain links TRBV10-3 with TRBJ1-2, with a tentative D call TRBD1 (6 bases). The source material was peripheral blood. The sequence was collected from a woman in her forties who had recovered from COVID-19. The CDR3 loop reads CAISQGGDCGYTF. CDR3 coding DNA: TGTGCCATTTCACAGGGTGGAGACTGTGGCTACACCTTC.